Described below is a single T cell receptor (beta chain) sequence and its context. The antigen remains undetermined. Produced via immunoSEQ multiplex PCR; TCRdb's table is partial and in-frame only. The table has 150,000 to 200,000 clones, around 90% seen once. This sample is part of a study of T cell responses to AZD1222 COVID-19 vaccine. Trimming took 5 bases from V and 1 from J, leaving 9 bases between them. Germline loops: CDR1 SNHLY, CDR2 FYNNEI. The CDR3 runs 14 residues. Study-wide findings and caveats: The donors showed a predominance of white British ancestry and of females, with possible underestimation of clonal diversity. Spike-specific TCR breadth and depth were elevated following two AZD1222 doses. Repertoires in all cases were sampled only once the peak T cell response had passed. Regions left unmutated in variants are reportedly the target of nearly half of spike-specific TCRs.

Material: peripheral blood, obtained on day 0 of AZD1222 vaccination. The chain links TRBV2 to TRBJ2-1; D may be TRBD2 (5 bases). This receptor was identified in an adult in good health. In DNA form, the CDR3 reads TGTGCCAGCAGTACTAGTAGGTCCTACAATGAGCAGTTCTTC. It codes for CASSTSRSYNEQFF.